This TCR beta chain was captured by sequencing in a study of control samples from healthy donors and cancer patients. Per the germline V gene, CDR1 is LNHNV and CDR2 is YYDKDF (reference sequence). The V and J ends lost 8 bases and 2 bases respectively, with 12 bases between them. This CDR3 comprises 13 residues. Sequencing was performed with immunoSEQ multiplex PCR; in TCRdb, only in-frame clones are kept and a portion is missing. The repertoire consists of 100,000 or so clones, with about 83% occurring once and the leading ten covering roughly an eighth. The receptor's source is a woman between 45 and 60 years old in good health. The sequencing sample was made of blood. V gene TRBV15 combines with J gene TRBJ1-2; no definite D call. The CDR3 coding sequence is TGTGCCACCTCTCGGGGAGCAAACTATGGCTACACCTTC. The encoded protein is CATSRGANYGYTF.